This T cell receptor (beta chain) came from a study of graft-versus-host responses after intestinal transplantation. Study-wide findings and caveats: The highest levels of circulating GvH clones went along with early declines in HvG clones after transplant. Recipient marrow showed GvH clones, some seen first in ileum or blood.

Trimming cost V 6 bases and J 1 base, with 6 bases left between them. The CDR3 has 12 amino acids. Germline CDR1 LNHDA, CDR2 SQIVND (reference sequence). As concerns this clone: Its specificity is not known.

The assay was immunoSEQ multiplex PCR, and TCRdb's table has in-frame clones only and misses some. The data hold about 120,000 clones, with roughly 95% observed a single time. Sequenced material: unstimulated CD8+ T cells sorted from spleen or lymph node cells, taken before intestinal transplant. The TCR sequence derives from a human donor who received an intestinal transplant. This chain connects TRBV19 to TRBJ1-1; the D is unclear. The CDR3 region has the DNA TGTGCCAGTAGACAGACGAACACTGAAGCTTTCTTT. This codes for CASRQTNTEAFF.